This T cell receptor (beta chain) was captured by sequencing in a study of identical twins (TCRdb year 2016). Study-wide context: The study deep-sequenced TCR alpha and beta repertoires from monozygotic twins, unrelated adults of various ages and cord blood to test whether fetal clonotypes persist. Replicate twin experiments were performed at different times using different library preparation protocols to rule out contamination. Broader findings and caveats from the paper: Invariant T cells such as MAIT and iNKT could partly confound zero-insertion analyses, although diverse VJ usage argued against such confounding for most clonotypes. Because the same donors could not be followed over many years, the conclusions depended on cross-sectional statistical analysis. Out-of-frame TCR alpha sharing in monozygotic twins was systematically underestimated by recombination models, whereas sharing between unrelated individuals was in agreement with the recombination models. Compared with coincidental sharing between unrelated individuals, out-of-frame TCR alpha sequences shared between twins showed an excess of sequences with low generation probability. Excess twin sharing in beta out-of-frame sequences was weaker because fewer shared sequences lowered the signal-to-noise ratio. Abundant cord blood beta clonotypes had fewer insertions, young adult naive repertoires showed a similar but weaker trend, and memory repertoires showed no such trend.

For CDR1 and CDR2, the germline V gene lists SQVTM and ANQGSEA. The CDR3 holds 14 amino acids from the cysteine to the phenylalanine. CDR3 DNA is the only sequence kept; it has 42 bases, read in frame from the first base. Relative to germline, V is missing 1 base and J is missing 5 bases, with 5 bases of the junction outside any gene match. Concerning this clonotype: The antigen it recognizes is unknown. No clone much larger than this one lies a single base away; base qualities are absent.

The library was generated by 5' RACE. The sequencing machine was an Illumina HiSeq 2000. Template switching added a universal primer binding site, and the final cDNA carried a unique molecular identifier that allowed TCR cDNA molecules to be counted accurately. First-strand cDNA for TCR alpha and beta chains was synthesized from specific primers in the conserved constant-segment region. To control for contamination, every cDNA library was double barcoded, receiving both a SMART-Mk sample barcode and Illumina barcodes. TruSeq adapter sequences and Illumina sample barcodes were added in two successive PCR steps. TCR alpha and beta cDNA libraries were sequenced on the Illumina HiSeq platform with custom primers. Processing in the source paper ran as follows. MiGEC processed the raw reads to extract unique molecular identifiers, while MiXCR was used to determine the CDR3 positions. For each individual, recombination models were inferred using an EM algorithm with the repgenHMM and IGoR tools. The analysis of shared clonotypes was done with the tcR package in R, with sharing normalized by the product of cloneset sizes. Out-of-frame nonproductive sequences were analyzed to study raw recombination free of thymic and clonal selection effects. Clones were called with MiXCR by TCRdb after fastp trimmed the public reads at Q25, and only in-frame beta chains were retained. Entries that share a CDR3 protein sequence are merged under the most common genes and DNA. The V and J calls were determined by TCRdb, not by the authors. The sample contains hundreds of thousands of distinct CDR3 sequences, around 8.6% of them found a single time. The biggest ten clones account for 0.8% to 1% of the sample.

Every donor was a healthy Caucasian. The twin cohort consisted of three pairs of female monozygotic twins, all aged roughly 18 to 29 years. The RNA used for TCR libraries was isolated from peripheral blood mononuclear cells. These same records also appear under a second study, on yellow fever vaccine responses in identical twins. As the second study states: The authors reported that the T cell response to vaccination in identical twins appeared partly convergent and partly personalized. In identical twins, the study followed T cell clones that responded to the vaccine with precision.

Source material: PBMCs. Recombination linked TRBV29-1 to TRBJ2-5, with 9 bases aligning to TRBD2. This receptor was identified in a woman aged 18-29 years in good health. The CDR3 sequence is CSVEGLAGKETQYF. The bases read TGCAGCGTTGAAGGCCTAGCGGGAAAGGAGACCCAGTACTTC.